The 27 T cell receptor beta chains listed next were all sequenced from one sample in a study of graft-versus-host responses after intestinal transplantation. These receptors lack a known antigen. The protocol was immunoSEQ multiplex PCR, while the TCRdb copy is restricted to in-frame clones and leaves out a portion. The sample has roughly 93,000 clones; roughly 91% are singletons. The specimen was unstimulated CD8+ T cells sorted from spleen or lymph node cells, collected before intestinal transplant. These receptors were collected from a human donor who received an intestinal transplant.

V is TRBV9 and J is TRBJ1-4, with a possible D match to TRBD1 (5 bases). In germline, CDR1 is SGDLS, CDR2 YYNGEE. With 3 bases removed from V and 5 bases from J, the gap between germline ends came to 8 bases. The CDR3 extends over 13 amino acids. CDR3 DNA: TGTGCCAGCAGCGCGACAGAGAATGAAAAACTGTTTTTT. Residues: CASSATENEKLFF.

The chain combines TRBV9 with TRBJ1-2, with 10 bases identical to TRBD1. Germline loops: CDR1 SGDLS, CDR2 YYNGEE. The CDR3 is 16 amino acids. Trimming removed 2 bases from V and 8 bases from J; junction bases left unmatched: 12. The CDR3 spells CASSVRGGTGDGGYTF. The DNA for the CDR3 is TGTGCCAGCAGCGTCCGAGGGGGGACAGGGGACGGCGGCTACACCTTC. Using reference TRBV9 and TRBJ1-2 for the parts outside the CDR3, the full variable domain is DSGVTQTPKHLITATGQRVTLRCSPRSGDLSVYWYQQSLDQGLQFLIQYYNGEERAKGNILERFSAQQFPDLHSELNLSSLELGDSALYFCASSVRGGTGDGGYTFGSGTRLTVV.

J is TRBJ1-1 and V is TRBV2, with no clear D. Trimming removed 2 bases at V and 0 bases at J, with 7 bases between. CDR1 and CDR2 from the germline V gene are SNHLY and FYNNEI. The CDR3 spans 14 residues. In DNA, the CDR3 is TGTGCCAGCAGTGAAAGGAGGGTGAACACTGAAGCTTTCTTT. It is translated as CASSERRVNTEAFF.

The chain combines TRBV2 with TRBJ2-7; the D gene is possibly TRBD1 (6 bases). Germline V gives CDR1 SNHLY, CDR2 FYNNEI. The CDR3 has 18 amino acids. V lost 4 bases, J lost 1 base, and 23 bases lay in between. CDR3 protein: CASSAPSGGIRLSYEQYF. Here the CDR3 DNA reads TGTGCCAGCAGTGCCCCTTCTGGGGGCATCAGGTTATCCTACGAGCAGTACTTC. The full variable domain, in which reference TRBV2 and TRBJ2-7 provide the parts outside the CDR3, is EPEVTQTPSHQVTQMGQEVILRCVPISNHLYFYWYRQILGQKVEFLVSFYNNEISEKSEIFDDQFSVERPDGSNFTLKIRSTKLEDSAMYFCASSAPSGGIRLSYEQYFGPGTRLTVT.

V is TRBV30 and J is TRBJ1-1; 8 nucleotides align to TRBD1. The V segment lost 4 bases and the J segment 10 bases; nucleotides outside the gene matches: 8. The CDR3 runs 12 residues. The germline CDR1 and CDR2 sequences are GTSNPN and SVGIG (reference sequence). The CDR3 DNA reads TGTGCCTGGACCACCGGACAGGGTGGAGCTTTCTTT. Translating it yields CAWTTGQGGAFF.

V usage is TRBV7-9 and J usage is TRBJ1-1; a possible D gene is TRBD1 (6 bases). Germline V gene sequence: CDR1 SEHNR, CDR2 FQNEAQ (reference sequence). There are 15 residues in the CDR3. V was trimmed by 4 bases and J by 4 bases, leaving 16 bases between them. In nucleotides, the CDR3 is TGTGCCAGCAGCTCGTCGAGAACAGGGTTCACTGAAGCTTTCTTT. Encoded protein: CASSSSRTGFTEAFF.

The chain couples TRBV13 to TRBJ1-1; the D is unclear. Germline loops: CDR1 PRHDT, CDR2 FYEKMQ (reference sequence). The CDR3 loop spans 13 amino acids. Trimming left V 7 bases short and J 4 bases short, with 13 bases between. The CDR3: CASMQELSTEAFF. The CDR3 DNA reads TGTGCCAGCATGCAGGAATTATCCACTGAAGCTTTCTTT.

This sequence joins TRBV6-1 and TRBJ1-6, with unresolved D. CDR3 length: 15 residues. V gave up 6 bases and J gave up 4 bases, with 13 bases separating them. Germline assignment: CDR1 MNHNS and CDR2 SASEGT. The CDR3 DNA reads TGTGCCAGCAGCCTTCATCATACTTATAATTCACCCCTCCACTTT. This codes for CASSLHHTYNSPLHF.

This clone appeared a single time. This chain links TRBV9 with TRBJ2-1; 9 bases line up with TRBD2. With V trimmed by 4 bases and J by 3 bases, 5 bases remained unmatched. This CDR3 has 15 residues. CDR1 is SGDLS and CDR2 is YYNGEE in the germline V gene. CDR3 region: CASSMLAGLYNEQFF. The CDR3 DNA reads TGTGCCAGCAGCATGCTAGCGGGACTCTACAATGAGCAGTTCTTC.

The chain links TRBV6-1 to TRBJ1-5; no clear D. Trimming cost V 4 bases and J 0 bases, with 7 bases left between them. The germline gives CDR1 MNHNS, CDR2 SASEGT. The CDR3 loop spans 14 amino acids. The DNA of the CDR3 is TGTGCCAGCAGTGGGGAGTATAGCAATCAGCCCCAGCATTTT. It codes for CASSGEYSNQPQHF.

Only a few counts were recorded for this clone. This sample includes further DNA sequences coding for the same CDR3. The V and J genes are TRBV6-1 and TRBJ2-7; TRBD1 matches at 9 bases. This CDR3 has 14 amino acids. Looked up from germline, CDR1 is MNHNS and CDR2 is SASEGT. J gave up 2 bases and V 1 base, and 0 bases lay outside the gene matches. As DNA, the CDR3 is TGTGCCAGCAGTGAAGGACAGGGGGCCTACGAGCAGTACTTC. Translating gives CASSEGQGAYEQYF.

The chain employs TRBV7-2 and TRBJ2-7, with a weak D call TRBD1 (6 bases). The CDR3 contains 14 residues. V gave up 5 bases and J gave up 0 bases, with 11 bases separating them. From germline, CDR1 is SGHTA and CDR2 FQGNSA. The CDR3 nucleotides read TGTGCCAGCAGCCCACAGACAGGCTCCTACGAGCAGTACTTC. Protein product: CASSPQTGSYEQYF.

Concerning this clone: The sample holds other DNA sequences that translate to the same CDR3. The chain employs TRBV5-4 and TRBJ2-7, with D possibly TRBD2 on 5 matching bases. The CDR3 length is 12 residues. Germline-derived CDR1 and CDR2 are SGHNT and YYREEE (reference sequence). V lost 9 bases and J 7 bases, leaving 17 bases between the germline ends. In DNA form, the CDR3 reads TGTGCCACCCAGCGTCCAGGAGGTGAGCAGTACTTC. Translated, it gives CATQRPGGEQYF.

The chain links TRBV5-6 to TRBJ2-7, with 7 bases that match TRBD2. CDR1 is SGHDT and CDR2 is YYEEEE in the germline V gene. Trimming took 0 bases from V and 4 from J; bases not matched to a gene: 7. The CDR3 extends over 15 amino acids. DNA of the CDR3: TGTGCCAGCAGCTTGGTATGGGAGGGCCGTTACGAGCAGTACTTC. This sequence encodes CASSLVWEGRYEQYF.

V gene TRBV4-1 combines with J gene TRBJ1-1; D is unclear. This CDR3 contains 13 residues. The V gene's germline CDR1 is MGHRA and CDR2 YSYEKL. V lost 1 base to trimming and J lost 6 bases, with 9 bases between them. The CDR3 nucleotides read TGCGCCAGCAGCCAAGTTCCAGGATCTGAAGCTTTCTTT. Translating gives CASSQVPGSEAFF.

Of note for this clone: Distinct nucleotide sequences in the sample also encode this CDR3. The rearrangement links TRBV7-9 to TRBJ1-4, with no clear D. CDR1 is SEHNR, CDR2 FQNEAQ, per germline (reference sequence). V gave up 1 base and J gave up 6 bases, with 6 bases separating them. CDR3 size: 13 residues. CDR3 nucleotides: TGTGCCAGCAGCTTAGAGGGAGATGAAAAACTGTTTTTT. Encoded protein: CASSLEGDEKLFF.

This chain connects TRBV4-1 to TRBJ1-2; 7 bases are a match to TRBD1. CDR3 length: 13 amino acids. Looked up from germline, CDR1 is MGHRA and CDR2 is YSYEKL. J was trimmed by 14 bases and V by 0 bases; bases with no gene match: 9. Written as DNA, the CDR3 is TGCGCCAGCAGCCAAGATGCTGCGACAGGGTTTACCTTC. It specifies CASSQDAATGFTF.

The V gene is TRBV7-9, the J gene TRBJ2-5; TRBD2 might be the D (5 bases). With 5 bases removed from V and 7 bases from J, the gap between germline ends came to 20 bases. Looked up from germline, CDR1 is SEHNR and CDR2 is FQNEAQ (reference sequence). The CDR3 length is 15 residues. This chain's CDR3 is CASSPPVEGSGTQYF. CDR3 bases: TGTGCCAGCAGCCCCCCGGTCGAGGGTTCGGGGACCCAGTACTTC. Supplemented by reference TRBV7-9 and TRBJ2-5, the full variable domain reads DTGVSQNPRHKITKRGQNVTFRCDPISEHNRLYWYRQTLGQGPEFLTYFQNEAQLEKSRLLSDRFSAERPKGSFSTLEIQRTEQGDSAMYLCASSPPVEGSGTQYFGPGTRLLVL.

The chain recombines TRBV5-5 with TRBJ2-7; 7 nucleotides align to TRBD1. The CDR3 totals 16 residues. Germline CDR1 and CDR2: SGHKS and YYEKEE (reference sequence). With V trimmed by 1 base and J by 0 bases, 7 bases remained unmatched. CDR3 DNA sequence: TGTGCCAGCAGCTTGAACCCGGACAGGCCCTCCTACGAGCAGTACTTC. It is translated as CASSLNPDRPSYEQYF.

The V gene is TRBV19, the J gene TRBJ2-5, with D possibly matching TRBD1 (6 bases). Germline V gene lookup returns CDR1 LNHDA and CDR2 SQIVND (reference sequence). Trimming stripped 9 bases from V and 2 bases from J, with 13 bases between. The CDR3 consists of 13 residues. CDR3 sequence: CASSPGEQETQYF. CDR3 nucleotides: TGTGCCAGCAGCCCAGGGGAGCAAGAGACCCAGTACTTC.

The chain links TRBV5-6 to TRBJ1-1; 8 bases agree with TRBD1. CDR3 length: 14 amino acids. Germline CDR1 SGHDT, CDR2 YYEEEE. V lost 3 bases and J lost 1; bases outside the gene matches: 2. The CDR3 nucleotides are TGTGCCAGCAGCTCCGGGACAGGGAACACTGAAGCTTTCTTT. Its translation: CASSSGTGNTEAFF.

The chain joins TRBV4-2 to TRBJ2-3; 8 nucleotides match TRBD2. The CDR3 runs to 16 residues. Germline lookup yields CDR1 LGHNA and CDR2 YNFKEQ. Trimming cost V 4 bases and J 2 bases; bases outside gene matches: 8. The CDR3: CASSLPSGYDTDTQYF. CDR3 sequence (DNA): TGTGCCAGCAGCCTCCCTAGCGGGTATGACACAGATACGCAGTATTTT.

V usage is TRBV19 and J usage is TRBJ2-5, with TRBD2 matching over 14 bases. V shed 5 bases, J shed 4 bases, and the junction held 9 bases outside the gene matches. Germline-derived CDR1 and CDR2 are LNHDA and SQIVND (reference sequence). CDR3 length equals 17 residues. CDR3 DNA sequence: TGTGCCAGTAGTCCGACTAGCGGGGGGGCCAAGTTAGAGACCCAGTACTTC. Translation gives CASSPTSGGAKLETQYF.

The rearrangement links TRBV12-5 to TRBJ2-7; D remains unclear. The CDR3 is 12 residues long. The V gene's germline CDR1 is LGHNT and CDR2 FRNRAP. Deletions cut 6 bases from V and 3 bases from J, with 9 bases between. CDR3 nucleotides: TGTGCTAGTGGCACGCGATTCTACGAGCAGTACTTC. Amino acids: CASGTRFYEQYF.

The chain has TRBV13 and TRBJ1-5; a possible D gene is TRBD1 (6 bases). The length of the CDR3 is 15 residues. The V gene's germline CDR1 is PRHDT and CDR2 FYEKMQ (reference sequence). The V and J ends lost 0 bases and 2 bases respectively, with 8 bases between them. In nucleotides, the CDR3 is TGTGCCAGCAGCTTAGGCAGGGGAGGCAATCAGCCCCAGCATTTT. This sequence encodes CASSLGRGGNQPQHF.

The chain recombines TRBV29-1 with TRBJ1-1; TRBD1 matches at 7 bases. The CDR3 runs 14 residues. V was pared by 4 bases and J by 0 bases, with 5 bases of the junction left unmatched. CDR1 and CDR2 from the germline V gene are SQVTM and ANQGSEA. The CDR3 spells CSVGRGQMNTEAFF. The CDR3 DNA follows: TGCAGCGTTGGTAGGGGACAGATGAACACTGAAGCTTTCTTT.

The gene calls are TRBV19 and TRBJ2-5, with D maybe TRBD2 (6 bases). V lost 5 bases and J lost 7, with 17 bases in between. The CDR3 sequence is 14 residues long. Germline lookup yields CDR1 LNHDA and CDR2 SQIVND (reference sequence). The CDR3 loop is CASSPSGGMSTQYF. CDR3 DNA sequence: TGTGCCAGTAGTCCCTCGGGCGGGATGTCGACCCAGTACTTC. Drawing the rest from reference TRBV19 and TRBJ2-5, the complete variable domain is DGGITQSPKYLFRKEGQNVTLSCEQNLNHDAMYWYRQDPGQGLRLIYYSQIVNDFQKGDIAEGYSVSREKKESFPLTVTSAQKNPTAFYLCASSPSGGMSTQYFGPGTRLLVL.